This TCR beta chain was observed in a study of T cell responses to AZD1222 COVID-19 vaccine. Background on the study: It was second doses at about 4 or about 12 weeks that were pooled. Study conclusions and caveats: Seropositivity was recorded at baseline in only a handful of AZD1222 recipients.

V lost 4 bases to trimming and J lost 7 bases, with 11 bases between them. The CDR3 sequence is 13 residues long. The germline V gene has CDR1 SGHTA and CDR2 FQGTGA. About this clone: The antigen is unknown.

Here immunoSEQ multiplex PCR was the method, and the copy in TCRdb shows in-frame clones only, minus some. Among some 130,000 clones listed, 85% to 90% were seen once. This specimen consisted of peripheral blood, obtained on day 0 of AZD1222 vaccination. This TCR was sampled from an adult in good health. The V call is TRBV7-3, the J call TRBJ2-1; D not resolved. The CDR3 loop is CASSSYKENEQFF. The CDR3 region has the DNA TGTGCCAGCAGCTCCTATAAGGAAAATGAGCAGTTCTTC.